The T cell receptor beta chain under discussion was sequenced for a study of T-cell memory formation after mild COVID-19. Germline-derived CDR1 and CDR2 are LGHNT and FRNRAP. Trimming took 3 bases from V and 5 from J, leaving 13 bases between them. The CDR3 spans 15 residues. Via MiXCR, TCRdb re-called the 5' RACE reads, giving one row per CDR3 protein. The data contain about 320,000 distinct CDR3 sequences, approximately 14% of them singletons. There are a few counts of this clonotype. What it binds is unknown. General study points: Pre-infection memory carried some responding clones, suggesting that cross-reactive memory joined.

V and J are TRBV12-5 and TRBJ2-2; D not resolved. The sequence came from a man between 18 and 35 years old who had mild COVID-19 (a few samples of this study predate the infection). Cell type and time point are not known. The specimen was PBMCs or a T cell subset sorted from them (not recorded which). CDR3 bases: TGTGCTAGTGGTTTTCTAGGCAGGACGACCGGGGAGCTGTTTTTT. Translation gives CASGFLGRTTGELFF. The entire variable domain, with the rest obtained from reference TRBV12-5 and TRBJ2-2, is as follows: DARVTQTPRHKVTEMGQEVTMRCQPILGHNTVFWYRQTMMQGLELLAYFRNRAPLDDSGMPKDRFSAEMPDATLATLKIQPSEPRDSAVYFCASGFLGRTTGELFFGEGSRLTVL.